These T cell receptor beta chains were read from a single sample in a study of spatial heterogeneity in lung cancer. Each CDR3 protein gets one entry after TCRdb re-called the 5' RACE reads with MiXCR. The data contain about 45,000 distinct CDR3 sequences, 10% to 15% of them seen just once; the ten biggest clones take up 40% to 50%. Source: PBMCs, taken at surgery. Receptor source: a female donor with early-stage non-small cell lung cancer. Each CDR3 is given with its conserved first and last residue. Each record gives: J gene, D gene, V gene, clone size, CDR3 protein, CDR3 DNA. A D gene is named only where the DNA matches it firmly. The size field is filled for only some rows; it gives once, few, many or a size class.

j_call: TRBJ2-2; d_call: TRBD1; v_call: TRBV7-9; clone_size: few; cdr3_aa: CASSARDSYTGELFF; cdr3_nt: TGTGCCAGCAGCGCCCGGGACAGCTACACCGGGGAGCTGTTTTTT
j_call: TRBJ2-2; d_call: NA; v_call: TRBV5-6; clone_size: few; cdr3_aa: CASSLGGPGELFF; cdr3_nt: TGTGCCAGCAGCTTGGGGGGTCCCGGGGAGCTGTTTTTT
j_call: TRBJ2-1; d_call: NA; v_call: TRBV5-6; clone_size: NA; cdr3_aa: CASSVRDLSYNEQFF; cdr3_nt: TGTGCCAGCAGCGTCCGGGACCTCTCCTACAATGAGCAGTTCTTC
j_call: TRBJ1-1; d_call: NA; v_call: TRBV5-1; clone_size: NA; cdr3_aa: CASGLGVNTEAFF; cdr3_nt: TGCGCCAGCGGGCTAGGTGTGAACACTGAAGCTTTCTTT
j_call: TRBJ2-5; d_call: NA; v_call: TRBV2; clone_size: few; cdr3_aa: CASSDSSVLTQYF; cdr3_nt: TGTGCCAGCAGTGACTCCTCGGTCCTGACCCAGTACTTC
j_call: TRBJ2-3; d_call: NA; v_call: TRBV6-2/TRBV6-3; clone_size: NA; cdr3_aa: CASSYSMGARDTQYF; cdr3_nt: TGTGCCAGCAGTTACTCGATGGGGGCCCGCGATACGCAGTATTTT
j_call: TRBJ2-7; d_call: TRBD1; v_call: TRBV10-3; clone_size: few; cdr3_aa: CAISQGTGGYEQYF; cdr3_nt: TGTGCCATCAGTCAGGGGACAGGGGGCTACGAGCAGTACTTC
j_call: TRBJ2-3; d_call: TRBD2; v_call: TRBV6-5; clone_size: NA; cdr3_aa: CASSWGLAGGPDTQYF; cdr3_nt: TGTGCCAGCAGTTGGGGACTAGCGGGGGGGCCAGATACGCAGTATTTT
j_call: TRBJ2-7; d_call: TRBD2; v_call: TRBV20-1; clone_size: many; cdr3_aa: CSASQLAGGEQYF; cdr3_nt: TGCAGTGCTAGTCAACTAGCGGGGGGCGAGCAGTACTTC
j_call: TRBJ2-3; d_call: TRBD2; v_call: TRBV2; clone_size: NA; cdr3_aa: CASSRGGSRDTQYF; cdr3_nt: TGTGCCAGCAGTCGCGGGGGATCCAGGGATACGCAGTATTTT
j_call: TRBJ2-7; d_call: TRBD2; v_call: TRBV28; clone_size: medium-sized; cdr3_aa: CASRGGGSSYEQYF; cdr3_nt: TGTGCCAGCCGTGGGGGGGGGAGCTCCTACGAGCAGTACTTC
j_call: TRBJ2-3; d_call: TRBD2; v_call: TRBV9; clone_size: NA; cdr3_aa: CASSALADTQYF; cdr3_nt: TGTGCCAGCAGCGCACTAGCGGATACGCAGTATTTT
j_call: TRBJ2-7; d_call: TRBD1; v_call: TRBV7-9; clone_size: few; cdr3_aa: CASSSYPTGSDEQYF; cdr3_nt: TGTGCCAGCAGCTCCTACCCGACAGGGAGTGACGAGCAGTACTTC
j_call: TRBJ2-1; d_call: TRBD1; v_call: TRBV24-1; clone_size: NA; cdr3_aa: CATSDRTGGDEQFF; cdr3_nt: TGTGCCACCAGTGATAGGACAGGTGGAGATGAGCAGTTCTTC
j_call: TRBJ2-2; d_call: NA; v_call: TRBV7-7; clone_size: NA; cdr3_aa: CASSLGSGELFF; cdr3_nt: TGTGCCAGCAGCTTAGGTTCCGGGGAGCTGTTTTTT
j_call: TRBJ2-5; d_call: NA; v_call: TRBV5-4; clone_size: few; cdr3_aa: CASSFDVQETQYF; cdr3_nt: TGTGCCAGCAGCTTCGACGTCCAAGAGACCCAGTACTTC
j_call: TRBJ2-7; d_call: TRBD2; v_call: TRBV3-1; clone_size: NA; cdr3_aa: CASSQGLAGGPPPYEQYF; cdr3_nt: TGTGCCAGCAGCCAAGGGCTAGCGGGGGGGCCGCCCCCCTACGAGCAGTACTTC
j_call: TRBJ2-1; d_call: TRBD2; v_call: TRBV7-3; clone_size: NA; cdr3_aa: CASSFSGGSYNEQFF; cdr3_nt: TGTGCCAGCAGCTTTAGCGGGGGGTCCTACAATGAGCAGTTCTTC
j_call: TRBJ2-1; d_call: TRBD1; v_call: TRBV5-1; clone_size: many; cdr3_aa: CASSFTGGPSNEQFF; cdr3_nt: TGCGCCAGCAGCTTTACAGGGGGCCCGAGCAATGAGCAGTTCTTC
j_call: TRBJ2-5; d_call: NA; v_call: TRBV28; clone_size: NA; cdr3_aa: CASSFGGPGETQYF; cdr3_nt: TGTGCCAGCAGTTTTGGGGGGCCGGGGGAGACCCAGTACTTC
j_call: TRBJ1-2; d_call: TRBD1; v_call: TRBV7-2; clone_size: NA; cdr3_aa: CASSYGQGGYGDTF; cdr3_nt: TGTGCCAGCAGCTACGGACAGGGAGGCTATGGCGACACCTTC
j_call: TRBJ2-3; d_call: NA; v_call: TRBV6-1; clone_size: NA; cdr3_aa: CASSAWQGLSGDTQYF; cdr3_nt: TGTGCCAGCAGCGCCTGGCAGGGTCTGAGTGGAGATACGCAGTATTTT
j_call: TRBJ2-7; d_call: NA; v_call: TRBV12-3/TRBV12-4; clone_size: many; cdr3_aa: CASSLAPGNYEQYF; cdr3_nt: TGTGCCAGCAGTTTAGCACCAGGGAACTACGAGCAGTACTTC
j_call: TRBJ2-7; d_call: NA; v_call: TRBV6-6; clone_size: many; cdr3_aa: CASRAGSYEQYF; cdr3_nt: TGTGCCAGCCGGGCAGGATCCTACGAGCAGTACTTC
j_call: TRBJ2-7; d_call: NA; v_call: TRBV4-2; clone_size: few; cdr3_aa: CASSQDPSQPYEQYF; cdr3_nt: TGTGCCAGCAGCCAAGATCCGTCCCAGCCCTACGAGCAGTACTTC
j_call: TRBJ2-3; d_call: NA; v_call: TRBV18; clone_size: many; cdr3_aa: CASSREGPPDTQYF; cdr3_nt: TGTGCCAGCTCACGCGAGGGGCCGCCAGATACGCAGTATTTT
j_call: TRBJ2-3; d_call: NA; v_call: TRBV10-3; clone_size: NA; cdr3_aa: CAISESIGPDTQYF; cdr3_nt: TGTGCCATCAGTGAGTCTATAGGGCCAGATACGCAGTATTTT
j_call: TRBJ2-7; d_call: TRBD1; v_call: TRBV30; clone_size: many; cdr3_aa: CAWTNGQGRPYEQYF; cdr3_nt: TGTGCCTGGACCAATGGACAGGGGCGACCCTACGAGCAGTACTTC
j_call: TRBJ1-2; d_call: TRBD1; v_call: TRBV10-2; clone_size: many; cdr3_aa: CASSESGTGWNYGYTF; cdr3_nt: TGCGCCAGCAGTGAGTCGGGGACAGGGTGGAACTATGGCTACACCTTC
j_call: TRBJ2-5; d_call: NA; v_call: TRBV6-6; clone_size: NA; cdr3_aa: CATQPGATRAETQYF; cdr3_nt: TGTGCCACCCAGCCTGGGGCGACCAGGGCAGAGACCCAGTACTTC
j_call: TRBJ1-5; d_call: NA; v_call: TRBV19; clone_size: NA; cdr3_aa: CASSLQHNQPQHF; cdr3_nt: TGTGCCAGTAGCTTACAGCACAATCAGCCCCAGCATTTT
j_call: TRBJ2-5; d_call: NA; v_call: TRBV20-1; clone_size: few; cdr3_aa: CSARPRAQETQYF; cdr3_nt: TGCAGTGCTAGGCCCAGGGCCCAAGAGACCCAGTACTTC
j_call: TRBJ2-7; d_call: NA; v_call: TRBV27; clone_size: few; cdr3_aa: CASSLSRRTGKKYEQYF; cdr3_nt: TGTGCCAGCAGTTTATCGCGGCGAACAGGAAAAAAGTACGAGCAGTACTTC
j_call: TRBJ2-2; d_call: NA; v_call: TRBV1; clone_size: many; cdr3_aa: CTSSQMTGGANGELFF; cdr3_nt: TGCACCAGCAGCCAAATGACAGGGGGCGCGAACGGGGAGCTGTTTTTT
j_call: TRBJ1-6; d_call: NA; v_call: TRBV5-1; clone_size: many; cdr3_aa: CASSLGGRTYNSPLHF; cdr3_nt: TGCGCCAGCAGCTTGGGGGGGCGCACCTATAATTCACCCCTCCACTTT
j_call: TRBJ2-1; d_call: TRBD2; v_call: TRBV7-2; clone_size: NA; cdr3_aa: CASSLGTSGASSYNEQFF; cdr3_nt: TGTGCCAGCAGCTTAGGGACTAGCGGGGCGAGCTCCTACAATGAGCAGTTCTTC
j_call: TRBJ1-2; d_call: TRBD1; v_call: TRBV7-6; clone_size: many; cdr3_aa: CASSADRIYGYTF; cdr3_nt: TGTGCCAGCAGCGCGGACAGGATCTATGGCTACACCTTC
j_call: TRBJ1-1; d_call: NA; v_call: TRBV7-9; clone_size: many; cdr3_aa: CASSPLMNTEAFF; cdr3_nt: TGTGCCAGCAGCCCCCTGATGAACACTGAAGCTTTCTTT
j_call: TRBJ2-3; d_call: NA; v_call: TRBV5-4; clone_size: NA; cdr3_aa: CASRNARVPDTQYF; cdr3_nt: TGTGCCAGCAGAAACGCCAGGGTACCAGATACGCAGTATTTT
j_call: TRBJ1-4; d_call: NA; v_call: TRBV12-3/TRBV12-4; clone_size: few; cdr3_aa: CASSPGGAREKLFF; cdr3_nt: TGTGCCAGCAGTCCTGGGGGGGCAAGAGAAAAACTGTTTTTT
j_call: TRBJ1-5; d_call: TRBD1; v_call: TRBV7-9; clone_size: NA; cdr3_aa: CASSSGGRVQPQHF; cdr3_nt: TGTGCCAGCAGCTCAGGGGGCAGGGTTCAGCCCCAGCATTTT
j_call: TRBJ2-7; d_call: NA; v_call: TRBV6-5; clone_size: NA; cdr3_aa: CASSYSGDRTYEQYF; cdr3_nt: TGTGCCAGCAGTTACTCAGGAGACAGGACCTACGAGCAGTACTTC
j_call: TRBJ2-5; d_call: TRBD2; v_call: TRBV7-8; clone_size: few; cdr3_aa: CASSSTRLAGDQETQYF; cdr3_nt: TGTGCCAGCAGCTCGACAAGACTAGCGGGGGACCAAGAGACCCAGTACTTC